The 14 T cell receptor beta chains below all came from one sample that was sequenced in a study of blood T cells in healthy people across ages. Then a second PCR, running about 7 to 11 cycles, was carried out with a sample-barcoded 5' primer and a J-beta primer mix. TCRdb re-called the 5' RACE reads with MiXCR, one entry per CDR3 protein. The table lists 500,000 to 600,000 distinct CDR3 sequences, 25% to 30% of them singletons. The source material was blood. These receptor sequences come from a woman in her 70s in good health.

The chain combines TRBV7-2 with TRBJ1-2; D remains unclear. CDR3 size: 15 residues. Trimming left V 8 bases short and J 4 bases short, with 20 bases between. From germline, CDR1 is SGHTA and CDR2 FQGNSA. The CDR3 nucleotides read TGTGCCAGCGCCCCACAATTAACAGAAACCTATGGCTACACCTTC. Residues: CASAPQLTETYGYTF.

This clonotype was seen a few times. This rearrangement joins TRBV4-1 to TRBJ2-7; no clear D gene. The CDR3 runs to 15 residues. Per germline, CDR1 MGHRA and CDR2 YSYEKL. Between the trimmed V and J ends, which lost 0 bases and 1 base, there was a span of 10 bases. The CDR3 loop is CASSQDLRLSYEQYF. The CDR3 coding sequence is TGCGCCAGCAGCCAAGATTTAAGACTTTCCTACGAGCAGTACTTC.

This chain links TRBV20-1 with TRBJ1-2; TRBD1 matches 10 bases. Germline CDR1 and CDR2: DFQATT and SNEGSKA (reference sequence). V lost 6 bases, J lost 2 bases, and 9 bases stayed unmatched. The CDR3 has 15 amino acids. The CDR3, as DNA: TGCAGTGCGTTCTCGGGACAGGGGAACAACTATGGCTACACCTTC. Translated: CSAFSGQGNNYGYTF.

The chain joins TRBV4-1 to TRBJ1-2; the match to TRBD1 covers 9 bases. The J segment lost 8 bases and the V segment lost 3 bases, leaving 10 bases of the junction unmatched. CDR3 length equals 15 residues. Germline-derived CDR1 and CDR2 are MGHRA and YSYEKL. For the CDR3, the DNA is TGCGCCAGCAGCCAGGAGGGGACAGGGATTGGAGGCTACACCTTC. Translation: CASSQEGTGIGGYTF.

This clonotype was detected ten times or more. The chain links TRBV11-2 to TRBJ2-4, with D possibly being TRBD1 or TRBD2 (5 bases each). The germline V gene encodes CDR1 SGHAT and CDR2 FQNNGV. The V end was cut by 3 bases, the J end by 0 bases, with 6 bases between. The CDR3 has 14 amino acids. DNA for the CDR3: TGTGCCAGCAGCTTGGGGACAGCCAAAAACATTCAGTACTTC. Translated, it gives CASSLGTAKNIQYF.

This clonotype was detected only a few times. The chain combines TRBV2 with TRBJ1-1; no reliable D call. This CDR3 is built from 13 residues. Germline assignment: CDR1 SNHLY and CDR2 FYNNEI. The V end lost 5 bases, the J end lost 2 bases, and 9 bases lay between the germline ends. The CDR3 DNA follows: TGTGCCAGCAGTCTAGATTTTAACACTGAAGCTTTCTTT. Residues: CASSLDFNTEAFF.

V and J are TRBV20-1 and TRBJ1-4, with a tentative D call TRBD1 (5 bases). The CDR3 runs to 13 residues. Germline values: CDR1 DFQATT, CDR2 SNEGSKA (reference sequence). Trimming took 0 bases from V and 8 from J, leaving 10 bases between them. The CDR3 loop reads CSARETVGEKLFF. DNA of the CDR3: TGCAGTGCTAGAGAGACAGTTGGGGAAAAACTGTTTTTT.

The V call is TRBV12-3 or TRBV12-4, the J call TRBJ2-5; 11 bases fit TRBD2. CDR3 length: 16 amino acids. The V gene end was trimmed by 3 bases and the J gene end by 1 base; junction bases not matched to a gene: 4. CDR3 DNA: TGTGCCAGCAGTTTTGGTAGCGGGGGGGGCCAAGAGACCCAGTACTTC. The encoded protein is CASSFGSGGGQETQYF.

The chain has TRBV27 and TRBJ2-3; 8 bases match TRBD1. From germline, CDR1 is MNHEY and CDR2 SMNVEV (reference sequence). There are 17 residues in the CDR3. V dropped 6 bases and J dropped 2; count of bases not matched to a gene: 13. The CDR3 bases are TGTGCCAGCAGGCCTCTATCCGGGACAGGTCACACAGATACGCAGTATTTT. This sequence encodes CASRPLSGTGHTDTQYF.

This clonotype has more than one count but fewer than ten. The gene calls are TRBV20-1 and TRBJ1-2, with TRBD1 identical over 7 bases. Per germline, CDR1 DFQATT and CDR2 SNEGSKA (reference sequence). The J segment lost 0 bases and the V segment lost 6 bases, leaving 4 bases of the junction unmatched. CDR3 length: 13 amino acids. In DNA form, the CDR3 reads TGCAGTGCCCGGACAGGTCCTAACTATGGCTACACCTTC. Translating gives CSARTGPNYGYTF.

The V call is TRBV7-2, the J call TRBJ2-3, with 8 bases aligning to TRBD2. The CDR3 is 16 residues long. The germline CDR1 and CDR2 sequences are SGHTA and FQGNSA. J lost 0 bases, V lost 3 bases, and 5 bases had no gene match. The CDR3 DNA reads TGTGCCAGCAGCTTGACCGCGGGAGGCAGCACAGATACGCAGTATTTT. Translation: CASSLTAGGSTDTQYF.

V usage is TRBV7-9 and J usage is TRBJ2-1; TRBD2 matches at 11 bases. CDR3 length: 13 amino acids. V lost 10 bases and J lost 7; bases outside the gene matches: 6. Germline CDR1 is SEHNR and CDR2 is FQNEAQ (reference sequence). The CDR3, as DNA: TGTGCCATCATGACTAGCGGGGTGAATGAGCAGTTCTTC. It codes for CAIMTSGVNEQFF.

This clonotype appeared a few times. This chain connects TRBV9 to TRBJ2-7, with a tentative D call TRBD2 (7 bases). Germline V CDR1 and CDR2: SGDLS, YYNGEE. There are 16 residues in the CDR3. V dropped 4 bases and J dropped 1 base, with 18 bases sitting between them. The CDR3 sequence is CASSPHGGGLSYEQYF. The CDR3 DNA reads TGTGCCAGCAGCCCTCACGGCGGGGGCCTTTCCTACGAGCAGTACTTC.

The chain combines TRBV20-1 with TRBJ2-5; 8 nucleotides line up with TRBD2. The end of the DNA is better explained by TRBJ2-1, so the J call may be wrong. Per germline, CDR1 DFQATT and CDR2 SNEGSKA (reference sequence). The CDR3 is 17 residues long. This CDR3 reads CSADPAGEPLLYNEQFF. CDR3 coding DNA: TGCAGTGCCGACCCAGCGGGGGAGCCCCTATTGTACAATGAGCAGTTCTTC.